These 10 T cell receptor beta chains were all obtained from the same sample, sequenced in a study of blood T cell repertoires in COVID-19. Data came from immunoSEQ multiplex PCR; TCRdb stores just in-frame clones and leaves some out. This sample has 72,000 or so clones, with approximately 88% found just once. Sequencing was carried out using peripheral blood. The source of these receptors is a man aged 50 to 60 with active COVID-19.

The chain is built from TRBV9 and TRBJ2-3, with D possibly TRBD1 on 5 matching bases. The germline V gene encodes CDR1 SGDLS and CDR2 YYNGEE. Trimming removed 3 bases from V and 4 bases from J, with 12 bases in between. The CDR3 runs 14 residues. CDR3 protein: CASSGGHDADTQYF. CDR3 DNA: TGTGCCAGCAGCGGCGGACACGACGCAGATACGCAGTATTTT.

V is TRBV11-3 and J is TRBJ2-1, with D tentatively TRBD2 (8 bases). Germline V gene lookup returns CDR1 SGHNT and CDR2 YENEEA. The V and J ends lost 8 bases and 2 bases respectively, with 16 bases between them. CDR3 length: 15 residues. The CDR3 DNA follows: TGTGCCAGCTCGGGGGGGGACAGACCCTACAATGAGCAGTTCTTC. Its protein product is CASSGGDRPYNEQFF.

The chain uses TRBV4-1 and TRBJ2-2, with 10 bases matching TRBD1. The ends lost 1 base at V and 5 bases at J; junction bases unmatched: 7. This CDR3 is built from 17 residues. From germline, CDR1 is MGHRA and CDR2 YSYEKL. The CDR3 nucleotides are TGCGCCAGCAGCCAAGGTAGAGGACAGGGGGTAACCGGGGAGCTGTTTTTT. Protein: CASSQGRGQGVTGELFF.

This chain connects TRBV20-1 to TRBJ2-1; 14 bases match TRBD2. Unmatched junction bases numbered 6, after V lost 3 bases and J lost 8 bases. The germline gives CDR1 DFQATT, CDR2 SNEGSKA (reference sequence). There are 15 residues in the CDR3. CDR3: CSASAGTSGSDEQFF. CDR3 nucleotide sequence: TGCAGTGCTAGTGCCGGGACTAGCGGGAGCGATGAGCAGTTCTTC.

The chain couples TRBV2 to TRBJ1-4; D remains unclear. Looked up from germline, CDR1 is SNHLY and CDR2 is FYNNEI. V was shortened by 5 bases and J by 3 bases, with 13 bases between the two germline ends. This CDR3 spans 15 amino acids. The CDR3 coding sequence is TGTGCCAGCAGTCCCCAGCGTGAAGCTAATGAAAAACTGTTTTTT. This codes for CASSPQREANEKLFF.

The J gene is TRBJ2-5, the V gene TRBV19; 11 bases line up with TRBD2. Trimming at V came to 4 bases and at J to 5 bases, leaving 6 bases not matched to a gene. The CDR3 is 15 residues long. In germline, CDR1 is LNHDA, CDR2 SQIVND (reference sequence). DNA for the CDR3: TGTGCCAGTAGTACTACTAGCGGGAGAGGGGAGACCCAGTACTTC. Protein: CASSTTSGRGETQYF.

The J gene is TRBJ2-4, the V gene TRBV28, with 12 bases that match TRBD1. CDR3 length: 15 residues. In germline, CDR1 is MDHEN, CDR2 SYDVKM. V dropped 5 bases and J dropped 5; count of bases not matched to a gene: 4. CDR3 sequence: CASSPGDRGQNIQYF. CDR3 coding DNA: TGTGCCAGCAGTCCGGGGGACAGGGGGCAAAACATTCAGTACTTC.

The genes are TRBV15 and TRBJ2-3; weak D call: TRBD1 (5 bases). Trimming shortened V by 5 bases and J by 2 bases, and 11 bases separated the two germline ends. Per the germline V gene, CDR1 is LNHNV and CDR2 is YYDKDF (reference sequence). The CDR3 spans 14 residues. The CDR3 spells CATSSGINTDTQYF. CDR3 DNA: TGTGCCACCAGCTCAGGGATTAACACAGATACGCAGTATTTT.

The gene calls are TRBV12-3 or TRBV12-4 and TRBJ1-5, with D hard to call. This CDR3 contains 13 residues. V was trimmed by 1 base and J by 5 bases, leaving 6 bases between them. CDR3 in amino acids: CASSLVRYQPQHF. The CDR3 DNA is TGTGCCAGCAGTTTAGTCAGGTATCAGCCCCAGCATTTT.

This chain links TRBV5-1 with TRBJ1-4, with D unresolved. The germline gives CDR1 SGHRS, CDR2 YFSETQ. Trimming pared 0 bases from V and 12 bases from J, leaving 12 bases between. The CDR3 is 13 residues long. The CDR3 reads CASSLGASGELFF. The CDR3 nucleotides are TGCGCCAGCAGCTTGGGGGCATCTGGTGAACTGTTTTTT.